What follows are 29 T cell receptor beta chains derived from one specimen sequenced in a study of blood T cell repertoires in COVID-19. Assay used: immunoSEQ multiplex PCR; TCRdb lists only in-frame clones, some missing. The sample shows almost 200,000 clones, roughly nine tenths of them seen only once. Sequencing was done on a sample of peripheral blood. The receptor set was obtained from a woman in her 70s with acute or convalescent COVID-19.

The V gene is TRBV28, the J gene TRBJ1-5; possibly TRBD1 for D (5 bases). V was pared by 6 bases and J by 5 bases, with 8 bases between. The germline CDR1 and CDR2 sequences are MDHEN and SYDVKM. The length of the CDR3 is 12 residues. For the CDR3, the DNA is TGTGCCAGCAGGGGGGGGTATCAGCCCCAGCATTTT. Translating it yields CASRGGYQPQHF.

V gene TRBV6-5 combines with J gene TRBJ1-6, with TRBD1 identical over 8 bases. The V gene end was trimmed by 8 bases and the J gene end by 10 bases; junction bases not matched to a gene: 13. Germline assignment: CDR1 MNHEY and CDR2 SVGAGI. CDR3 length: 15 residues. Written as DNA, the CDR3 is TGTGCCAGCCTACCTCCGGGACAGGTCGGATCACCCCTCCACTTT. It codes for CASLPPGQVGSPLHF.

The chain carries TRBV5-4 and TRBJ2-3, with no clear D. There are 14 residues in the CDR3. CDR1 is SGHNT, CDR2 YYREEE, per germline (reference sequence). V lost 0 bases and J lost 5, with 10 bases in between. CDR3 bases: TGTGCCAGCAGCTTGGTACAGCAGCAAGATACGCAGTATTTT. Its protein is CASSLVQQQDTQYF.

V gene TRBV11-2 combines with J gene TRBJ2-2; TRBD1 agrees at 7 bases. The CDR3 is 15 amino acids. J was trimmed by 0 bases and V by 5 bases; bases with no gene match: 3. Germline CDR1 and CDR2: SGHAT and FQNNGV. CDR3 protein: CASSPGTANTGELFF. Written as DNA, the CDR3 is TGTGCCAGCAGCCCCGGGACAGCGAACACCGGGGAGCTGTTTTTT.

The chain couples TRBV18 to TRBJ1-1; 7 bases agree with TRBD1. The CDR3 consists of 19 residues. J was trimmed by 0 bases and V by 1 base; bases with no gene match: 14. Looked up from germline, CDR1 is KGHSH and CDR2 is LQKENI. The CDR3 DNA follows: TGTGCCAGCTCACCACTCTCCGGGGGCCTGACAGGGTTGAACACTGAAGCTTTCTTT. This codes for CASSPLSGGLTGLNTEAFF.

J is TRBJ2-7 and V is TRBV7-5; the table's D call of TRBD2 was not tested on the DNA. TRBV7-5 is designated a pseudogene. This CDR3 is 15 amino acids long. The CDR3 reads CVRSPARLAVYEQYF. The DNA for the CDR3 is TGTGTCAGAAGCCCAGCCAGACTAGCGGTCTACGAGCAGTACTTC.

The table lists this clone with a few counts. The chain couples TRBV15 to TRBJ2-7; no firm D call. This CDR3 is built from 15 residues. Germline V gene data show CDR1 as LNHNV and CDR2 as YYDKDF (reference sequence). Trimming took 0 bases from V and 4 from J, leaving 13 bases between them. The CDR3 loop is CATSRDVGYYYEQYF. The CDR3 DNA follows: TGTGCCACCAGCAGAGATGTCGGCTACTATTACGAGCAGTACTTC.

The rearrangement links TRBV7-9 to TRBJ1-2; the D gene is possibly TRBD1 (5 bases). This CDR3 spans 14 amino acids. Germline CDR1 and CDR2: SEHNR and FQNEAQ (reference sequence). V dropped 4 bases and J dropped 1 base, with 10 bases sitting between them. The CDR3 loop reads CASSSAGFNYGYTF. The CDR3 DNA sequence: TGTGCCAGCAGCTCCGCAGGGTTTAACTATGGCTACACCTTC.

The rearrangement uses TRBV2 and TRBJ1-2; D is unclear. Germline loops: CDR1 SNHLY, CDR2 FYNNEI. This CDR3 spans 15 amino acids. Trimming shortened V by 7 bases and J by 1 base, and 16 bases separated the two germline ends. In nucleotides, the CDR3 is TGTGCCAGCATGGCGGATCGAACCATTAACTATGGCTACACCTTC. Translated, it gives CASMADRTINYGYTF.

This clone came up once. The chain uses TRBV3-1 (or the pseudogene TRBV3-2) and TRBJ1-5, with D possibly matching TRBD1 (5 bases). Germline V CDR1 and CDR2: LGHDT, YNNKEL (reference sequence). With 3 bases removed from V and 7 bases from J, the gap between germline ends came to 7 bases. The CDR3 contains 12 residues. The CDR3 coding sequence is TGTGCCAGCAGCCAGGGGGGACAGCCCCAGCATTTT. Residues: CASSQGGQPQHF.

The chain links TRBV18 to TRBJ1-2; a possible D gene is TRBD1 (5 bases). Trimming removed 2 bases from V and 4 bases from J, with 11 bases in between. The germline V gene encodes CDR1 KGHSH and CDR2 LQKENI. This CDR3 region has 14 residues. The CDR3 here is CASSPNQGLYGYTF. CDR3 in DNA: TGTGCCAGCTCACCAAATCAGGGTCTCTATGGCTACACCTTC.

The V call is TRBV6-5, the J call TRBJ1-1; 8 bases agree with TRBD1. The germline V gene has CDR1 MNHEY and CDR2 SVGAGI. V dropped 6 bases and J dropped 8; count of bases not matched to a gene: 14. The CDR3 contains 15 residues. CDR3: CASRRPTGGGNEAFF. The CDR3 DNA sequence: TGTGCCAGCAGGCGGCCCACAGGGGGAGGGAACGAAGCTTTCTTT.

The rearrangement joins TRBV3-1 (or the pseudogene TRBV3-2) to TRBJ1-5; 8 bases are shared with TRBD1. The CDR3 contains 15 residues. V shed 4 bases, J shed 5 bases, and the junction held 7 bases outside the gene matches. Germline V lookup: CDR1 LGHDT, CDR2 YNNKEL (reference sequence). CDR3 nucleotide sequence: TGTGCCAGCAGCCTACCCCAGGGGGCCCATCAGCCCCAGCATTTT. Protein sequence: CASSLPQGAHQPQHF.

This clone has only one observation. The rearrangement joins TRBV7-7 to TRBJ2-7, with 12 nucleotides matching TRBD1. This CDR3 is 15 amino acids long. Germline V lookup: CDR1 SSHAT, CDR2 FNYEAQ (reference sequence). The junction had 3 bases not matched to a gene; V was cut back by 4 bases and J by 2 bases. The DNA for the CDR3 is TGTGCCAGCAGCTCGGGACAGGGGGCTCCCTACGAGCAGTACTTC. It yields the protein CASSSGQGAPYEQYF.

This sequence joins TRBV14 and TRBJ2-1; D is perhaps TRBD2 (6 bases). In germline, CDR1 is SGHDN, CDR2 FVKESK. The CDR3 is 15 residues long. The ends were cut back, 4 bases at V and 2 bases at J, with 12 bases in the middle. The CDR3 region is CASSPPGLAYNEQFF. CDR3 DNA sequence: TGTGCCAGCAGCCCCCCGGGACTCGCCTACAATGAGCAGTTCTTC.

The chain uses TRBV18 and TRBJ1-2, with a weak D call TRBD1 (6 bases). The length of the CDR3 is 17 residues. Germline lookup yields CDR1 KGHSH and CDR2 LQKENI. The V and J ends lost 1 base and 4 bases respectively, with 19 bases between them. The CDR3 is CASSPQTGQVGVYGYTF. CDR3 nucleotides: TGTGCCAGCTCACCACAAACAGGGCAGGTCGGTGTCTATGGCTACACCTTC.

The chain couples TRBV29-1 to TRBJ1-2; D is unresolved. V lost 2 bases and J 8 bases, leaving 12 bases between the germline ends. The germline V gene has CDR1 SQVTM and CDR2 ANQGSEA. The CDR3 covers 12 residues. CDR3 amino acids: CSVENTGWGYTF. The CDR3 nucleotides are TGCAGCGTTGAAAATACCGGGTGGGGCTACACCTTC.

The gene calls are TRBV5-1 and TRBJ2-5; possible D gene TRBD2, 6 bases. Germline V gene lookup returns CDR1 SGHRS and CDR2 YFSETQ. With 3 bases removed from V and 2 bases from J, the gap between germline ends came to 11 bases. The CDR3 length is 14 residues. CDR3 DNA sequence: TGCGCCAGCAGCTACCCGGGAGTTCAAGAGACCCAGTACTTC. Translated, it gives CASSYPGVQETQYF. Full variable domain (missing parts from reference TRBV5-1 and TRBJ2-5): KAGVTQTPRYLIKTRGQQVTLSCSPISGHRSVSWYQQTPGQGLQFLFEYFSETQRNKGNFPGRFSGRQFSNSRSEMNVSTLELGDSALYLCASSYPGVQETQYFGPGTRLLVL.

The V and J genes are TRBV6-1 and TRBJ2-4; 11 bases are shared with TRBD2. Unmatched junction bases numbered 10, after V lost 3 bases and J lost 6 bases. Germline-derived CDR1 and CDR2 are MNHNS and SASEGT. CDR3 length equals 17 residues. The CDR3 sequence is CASSDPGASGGRNIQYF. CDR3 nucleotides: TGTGCCAGCAGTGACCCCGGGGCTAGCGGGGGGCGAAACATTCAGTACTTC.

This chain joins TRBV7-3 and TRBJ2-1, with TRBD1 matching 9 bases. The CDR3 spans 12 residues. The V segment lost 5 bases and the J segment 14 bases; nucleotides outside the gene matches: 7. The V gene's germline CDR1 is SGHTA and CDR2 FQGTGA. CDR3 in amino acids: CASSLDGTGKFF. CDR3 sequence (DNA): TGTGCCAGCAGCCTAGACGGGACAGGGAAGTTCTTC.

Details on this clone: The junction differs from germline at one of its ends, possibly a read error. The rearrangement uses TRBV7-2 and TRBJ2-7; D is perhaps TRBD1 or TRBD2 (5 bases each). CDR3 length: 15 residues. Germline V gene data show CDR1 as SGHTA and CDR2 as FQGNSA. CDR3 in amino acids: CASSLAKGLSYEQYF. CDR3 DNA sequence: TGTGCCAGCAGCCTAGCCAAGGGGCTCTCCTACGAGCAGTACTTC.

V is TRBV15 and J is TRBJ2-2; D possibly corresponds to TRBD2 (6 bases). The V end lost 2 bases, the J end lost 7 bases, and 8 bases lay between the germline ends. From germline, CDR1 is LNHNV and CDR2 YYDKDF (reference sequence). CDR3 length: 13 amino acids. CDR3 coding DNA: TGTGCCACCAGCAGAAGGGACTTCGGGGAGCTGTTTTTT. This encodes CATSRRDFGELFF.

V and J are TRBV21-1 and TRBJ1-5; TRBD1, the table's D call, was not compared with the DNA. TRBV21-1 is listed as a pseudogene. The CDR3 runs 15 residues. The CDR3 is CARGPGTGSFRAQHF. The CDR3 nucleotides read TGTGCCAGAGGTCCCGGGACAGGGTCCTTTCGGGCCCAGCATTTT.

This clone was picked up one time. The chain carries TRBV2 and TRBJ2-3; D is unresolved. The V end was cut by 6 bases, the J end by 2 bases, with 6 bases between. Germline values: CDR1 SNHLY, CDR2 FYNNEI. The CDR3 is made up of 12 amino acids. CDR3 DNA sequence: TGTGCCAGCAGGGCCCTCACAGATACGCAGTATTTT. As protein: CASRALTDTQYF.

The chain's CDR3 is CASSLTGTYEQYF. DNA of the CDR3: TGCGCCAGCAGCTTGACAGGGACCTACGAGCAGTACTTC. The genes are TRBV5-1 and TRBJ2-7, with D possibly being TRBD1 (6 bases). V was shortened by 1 base and J by 2 bases, with 7 bases between the two germline ends. Germline V gives CDR1 SGHRS, CDR2 YFSETQ. The CDR3 is made up of 13 amino acids.

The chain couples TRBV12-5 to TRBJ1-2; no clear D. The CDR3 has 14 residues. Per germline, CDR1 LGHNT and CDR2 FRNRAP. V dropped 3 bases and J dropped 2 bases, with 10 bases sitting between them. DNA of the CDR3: TGTGCTAGTGGTTTAACGGGAGGGAACTATGGCTACACCTTC. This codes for CASGLTGGNYGYTF. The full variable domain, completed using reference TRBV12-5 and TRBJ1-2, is DARVTQTPRHKVTEMGQEVTMRCQPILGHNTVFWYRQTMMQGLELLAYFRNRAPLDDSGMPKDRFSAEMPDATLATLKIQPSEPRDSAVYFCASGLTGGNYGYTFGSGTRLTVV.

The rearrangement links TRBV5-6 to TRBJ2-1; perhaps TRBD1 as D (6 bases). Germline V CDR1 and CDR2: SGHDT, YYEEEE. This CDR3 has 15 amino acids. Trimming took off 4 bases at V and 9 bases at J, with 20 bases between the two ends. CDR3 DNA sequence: TGTGCCAGCAGCCAAAATAGGGGGAACAAACTTGAGCAGTTCTTC. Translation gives CASSQNRGNKLEQFF.

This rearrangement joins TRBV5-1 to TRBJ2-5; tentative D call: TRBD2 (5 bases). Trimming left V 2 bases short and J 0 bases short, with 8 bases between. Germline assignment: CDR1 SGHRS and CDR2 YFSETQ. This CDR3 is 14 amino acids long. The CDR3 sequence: CASSFGLNQETQYF. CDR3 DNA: TGCGCCAGCAGCTTTGGACTTAACCAAGAGACCCAGTACTTC.

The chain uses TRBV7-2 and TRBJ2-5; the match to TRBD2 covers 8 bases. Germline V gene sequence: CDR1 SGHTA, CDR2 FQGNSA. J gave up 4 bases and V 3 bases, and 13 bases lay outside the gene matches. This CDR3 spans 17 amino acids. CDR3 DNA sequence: TGTGCCAGCAGCTTTCCCCGGGGGGGGAAGTCCATAGAGACCCAGTACTTC. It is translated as CASSFPRGGKSIETQYF.